This T cell receptor beta chain was sequenced for a study of regulatory T cells in long-lasting Graves disease. Study results and limitations: Peripheral blood alone, not thyroid tissue, underwent study. Persistent disease preferred TRBV28, TRBJ1-2 and TRBJ2-5.

This clonotype has only one observation. The antigen is not known. Relative to the germline gene, one junction end is altered; a read error may explain this. The time point here: newly diagnosed GD, antithyroid drugs for less than 3 months. RNA isolated from PBMCs was used to make the TCR library. Building the TCR beta libraries relied on iRepertoire HTBI primers, and CDR3 regions underwent Arm-PCR. TCRdb reanalysed the multiplex PCR reads using MiXCR and keeps one entry per CDR3 protein. The sample holds around 500,000 distinct CDR3 sequences; around 16% are singletons and the top ten take 20% to 25%. CDR3 length equals 15 residues. CDR1 is LNHDA and CDR2 is SQIVND in the germline V gene (reference sequence). The same sample was also used in a study of T cells in Graves' hyperthyroidism and ophthalmopathy. As that study records: The TCR CDR3 was amplified in a first-round RT-PCR using the HTBI primer set. Most thyroid clonotypes that were expanded above 0.001 also turned up in blood.

This sequence joins TRBV19 and TRBJ2-3; maybe TRBD2 (6 bases). The sequences come from peripheral blood mononuclear cells (PBMCs), collected at new diagnosis, from a patient treated with antithyroid drugs. The sequence derives from a woman aged 40 to 65 with Graves disease. CDR3 region: CASSLQSAGTDTQYF. CDR3 sequence (DNA): TGTGCCAGTAGTCTCCAGTCAGCGGGCACAGATACACAGTATTTT.